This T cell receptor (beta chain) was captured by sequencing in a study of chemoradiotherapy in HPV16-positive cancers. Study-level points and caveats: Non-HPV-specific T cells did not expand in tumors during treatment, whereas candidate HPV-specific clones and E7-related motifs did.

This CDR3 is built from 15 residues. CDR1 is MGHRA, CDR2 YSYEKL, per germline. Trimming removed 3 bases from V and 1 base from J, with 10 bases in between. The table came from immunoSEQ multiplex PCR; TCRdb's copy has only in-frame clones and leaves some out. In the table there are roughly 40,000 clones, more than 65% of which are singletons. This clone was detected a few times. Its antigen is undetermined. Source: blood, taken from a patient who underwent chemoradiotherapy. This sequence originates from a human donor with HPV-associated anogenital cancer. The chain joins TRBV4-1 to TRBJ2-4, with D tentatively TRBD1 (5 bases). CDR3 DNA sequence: TGCGCCAGCAGCCAGGACAACGGGGCCAAAAACATTCAGTACTTC. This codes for CASSQDNGAKNIQYF.